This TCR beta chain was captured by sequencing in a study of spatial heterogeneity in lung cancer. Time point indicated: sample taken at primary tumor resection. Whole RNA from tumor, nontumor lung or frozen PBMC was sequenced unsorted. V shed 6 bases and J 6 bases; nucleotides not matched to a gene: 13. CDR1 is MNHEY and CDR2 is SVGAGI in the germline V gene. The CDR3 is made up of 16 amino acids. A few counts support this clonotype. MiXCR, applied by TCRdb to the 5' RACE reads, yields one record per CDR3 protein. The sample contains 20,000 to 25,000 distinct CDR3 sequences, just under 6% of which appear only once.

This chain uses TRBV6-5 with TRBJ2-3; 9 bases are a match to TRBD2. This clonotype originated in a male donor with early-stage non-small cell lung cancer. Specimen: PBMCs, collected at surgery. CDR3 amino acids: CASSPGRRGGGDTQYF. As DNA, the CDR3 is TGTGCCAGCAGCCCGGGAAGGCGGGGGGGCGGTGATACGCAGTATTTT.